This T cell receptor (beta chain) is from a study of graft-versus-host responses after intestinal transplantation. Study-level findings and limits: Early after transplant, HvG declines were associated with peak levels of circulating GvH clones.

Assay used: immunoSEQ multiplex PCR; TCRdb lists only in-frame clones, some missing. The sample consists of about 81,000 clones, under 95% of them appearing once. As concerns this clone: What it recognizes is unknown.

The sequenced sample was unstimulated CD4+ T cells sorted from spleen or lymph node cells, obtained before transplant. The TCR was taken from a human donor who was the organ donor for an intestinal transplant.

CDR3 region: CASSRGQGTPYGYTF. The CDR3 coding sequence is TGTGCCAGCAGCAGGGGACAGGGTACCCCATATGGCTACACCTTC. The rearrangement uses TRBV5-5 and TRBJ1-2; 9 nucleotides line up with TRBD1. The J segment lost 5 bases and the V segment lost 4 bases, leaving 9 bases of the junction unmatched. CDR3 length equals 15 residues. Germline CDR1 SGHKS, CDR2 YYEKEE (reference sequence).